This TCR beta chain stems from a study of beta chain features in type 1 diabetes. Study findings and constraints: All four CD4+ subsets of Type 1 diabetes patients contained TCRB CDR3s that were moderately but significantly shorter. Any PCR bias toward short templates would affect both groups alike.

cDNA synthesis used the whole RNA isolate, giving expressed TCRB sequences. TCRdb's table, derived via immunoSEQ multiplex PCR, lists solely in-frame clones and lacks some. The sample holds under 200,000 clones; approximately 9% are singletons and the top ten take over 0.5%. J lost 3 bases, V lost 5 bases, and 12 bases had no gene match. Per the germline V gene, CDR1 is SGHTA and CDR2 is FQGNSA. The CDR3 has 19 amino acids. As regards this clone: No antigen is known for it.

The source is a young woman with type 1 diabetes. The chain carries TRBV7-2 and TRBJ2-2, with TRBD2 matching 13 bases. The sample was central memory CD4+ T cells from blood. This chain's CDR3 is CASSPHGELAGGDTGELFF. The CDR3 nucleotides are TGTGCCAGCAGCCCCCACGGGGAACTAGCGGGGGGGGACACCGGGGAGCTGTTTTTT. The variable domain in full, with the rest retrieved from reference TRBV7-2 and TRBJ2-2, is GAGVSQSPSNKVTEKGKDVELRCDPISGHTALYWYRQSLGQGLEFLIYFQGNSAPDKSGLPSDRFSAERTGGSVSTLTIQRTQQEDSAVYLCASSPHGELAGGDTGELFFGEGSRLTVL.